This T cell receptor beta chain was found in a study of T-cell memory formation after mild COVID-19. About the study: Each donor largely had its own TCR clusters. Study findings and constraints: Confirmation was lacking for SARS-CoV-2 specificity of second-wave clones that peaked on day 37. From day 15 to 85, contracting clones were balanced between CD4 and CD8, whereas later expanders leaned toward CD4+.

As for this clonotype: Its target is unknown.

Researchers used 5'RACE with constant-segment primers to make TCR alpha and TCR beta cDNA libraries that carry sample barcodes and UMIs. TCRdb redid the calling of the 5' RACE reads with MiXCR, one entry per CDR3 protein. The sample lists roughly 170,000 distinct CDR3 sequences; over 20% were seen once. CDR1 is SQVTM, CDR2 ANQGSEA, per germline. The ends were cut back, 4 bases at V and 2 bases at J, with 12 bases in the middle. The CDR3 covers 13 residues. The chain is built from TRBV29-1 and TRBJ2-7; D uncertain. The TCR sequence derives from an adult woman who had mild COVID-19 (a few samples of this study predate the infection). Cell type and time point are not known. Input material: PBMCs or a T cell subset sorted from them (not recorded which). The CDR3 sequence: CSVVVRAAYEQYF. DNA for the CDR3: TGCAGCGTTGTAGTCCGGGCAGCCTACGAGCAGTACTTC.